The clone carrying this T cell receptor beta chain has a handful of counts. Its antigen remains unidentified. This sample was taken from a study of cytomegalovirus exposure and HLA in healthy donors. Study-wide context: Caucasian-associated ancestry cluster membership applied to 75% to 85% of a few hundred genotyped donors.

PCR employed 60 Vbeta and 13 Jbeta primers. Repertoires were generated with immunoSEQ multiplex PCR, while TCRdb's copy carries only in-frame clones and drops some. The sample has about 97,000 clones, around 85% seen once. Whole-study results and caveats: Overall, about 160 TCR beta chains were annotated as cytomegalovirus-associated. Cytomegalovirus status was reportedly diagnosed by the classifier with high sensitivity and specificity.

As for the donors, each was a healthy bone marrow donor. This CDR3 has 15 residues. Germline V gene data show CDR1 as MGHRA and CDR2 as YSYEKL. V was pared by 3 bases and J by 2 bases, with 5 bases of the junction left unmatched. Material for sequencing was PBMCs. The sequence came from a man aged 35-49 years in good health and CMV-seropositive. The chain couples TRBV4-1 to TRBJ2-7; 9 nucleotides agree with TRBD1. DNA for the CDR3: TGCGCCAGCAGCCATAGACAGGGGGACCCCTACGAGCAGTACTTC. Translation: CASSHRQGDPYEQYF.